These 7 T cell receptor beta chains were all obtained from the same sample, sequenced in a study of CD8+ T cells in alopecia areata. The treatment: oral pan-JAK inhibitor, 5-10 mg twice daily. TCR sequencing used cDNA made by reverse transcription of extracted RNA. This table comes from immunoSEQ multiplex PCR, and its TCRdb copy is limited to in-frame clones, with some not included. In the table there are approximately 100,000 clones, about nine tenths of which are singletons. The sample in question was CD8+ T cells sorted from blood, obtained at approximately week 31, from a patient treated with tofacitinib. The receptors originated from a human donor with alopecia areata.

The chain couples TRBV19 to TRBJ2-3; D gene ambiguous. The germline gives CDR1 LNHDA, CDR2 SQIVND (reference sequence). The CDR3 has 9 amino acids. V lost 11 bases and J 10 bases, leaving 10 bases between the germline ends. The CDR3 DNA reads TGTGCCCAAGAGGTGGCGCAGTATTTT. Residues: CAQEVAQYF. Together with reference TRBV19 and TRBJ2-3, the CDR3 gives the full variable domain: DGGITQSPKYLFRKEGQNVTLSCEQNLNHDAMYWYRQDPGQGLRLIYYSQIVNDFQKGDIAEGYSVSREKKESFPLTVTSAQKNPTAFYLCAQEVAQYFGPGTRLTVL.

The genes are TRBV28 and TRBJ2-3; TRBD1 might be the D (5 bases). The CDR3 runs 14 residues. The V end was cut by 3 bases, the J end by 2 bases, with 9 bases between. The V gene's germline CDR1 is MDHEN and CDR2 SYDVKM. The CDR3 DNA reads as TGTGCCAGCAGTTTGGGGCCCATCACAGATACGCAGTATTTT. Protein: CASSLGPITDTQYF.

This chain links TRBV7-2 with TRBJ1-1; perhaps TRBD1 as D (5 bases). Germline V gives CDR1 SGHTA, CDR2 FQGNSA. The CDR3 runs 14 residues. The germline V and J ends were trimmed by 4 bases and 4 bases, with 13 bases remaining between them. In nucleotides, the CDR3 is TGTGCCAGCAGCTGGTGGGGCGCGAGCACTGAAGCTTTCTTT. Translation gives CASSWWGASTEAFF.

The CDR3 here is CASSLPSGGNYEQYF. The CDR3 DNA follows: TGTGCCAGCAGCTTACCAAGCGGGGGCAACTACGAGCAGTACTTC. The chain carries TRBV5-8 and TRBJ2-7; 8 positions match TRBD2. The CDR3 spans 15 residues. Germline V CDR1 and CDR2: SGHTS, YDEGEE. V was clipped by 2 bases and J by 3 bases; unmatched bases: 7.

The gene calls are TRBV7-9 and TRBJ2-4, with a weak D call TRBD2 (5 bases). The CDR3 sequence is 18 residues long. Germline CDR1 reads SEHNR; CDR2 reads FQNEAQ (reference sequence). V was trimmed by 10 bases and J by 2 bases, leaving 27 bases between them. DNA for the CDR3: TGTGCCACCCTCCCAATCCGGGGTCCTTATGGTACCAAAAACATTCAGTACTTC. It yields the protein CATLPIRGPYGTKNIQYF.

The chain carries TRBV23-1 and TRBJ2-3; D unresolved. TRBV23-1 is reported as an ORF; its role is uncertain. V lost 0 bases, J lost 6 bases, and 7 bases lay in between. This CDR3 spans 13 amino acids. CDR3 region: CASSQSTGDTQYF. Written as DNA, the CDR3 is TGCGCCAGCAGTCAATCAACGGGCGATACGCAGTATTTT.

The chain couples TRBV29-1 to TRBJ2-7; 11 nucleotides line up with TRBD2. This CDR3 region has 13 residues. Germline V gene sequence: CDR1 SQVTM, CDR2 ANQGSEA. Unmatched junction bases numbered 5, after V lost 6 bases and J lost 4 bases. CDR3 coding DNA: TGCAGCGTCCCTGGACTAGCGGGTTACGAGCAGTACTTC. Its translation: CSVPGLAGYEQYF.